This TCR beta chain was obtained from a study of long-term antiretroviral therapy in people with HIV. At the survey level, the v3.0 immunoSEQ assay was run. The data were produced by immunoSEQ multiplex PCR, yet TCRdb's version contains in-frame clones alone and is incomplete. The sample has approximately 33,000 clones, 75% to 90% seen once; the top ten hold roughly 3.8%. There are 14 residues in the CDR3. V was cut by 0 bases and J by 5 bases, with 11 bases left in between. Looked up from germline, CDR1 is SGDLS and CDR2 is YYNGEE. Study results and limitations: Whereas controls had wider CDR3 length ranges, HIV repertoires had narrower ones.

As for this clone: Its target is unknown.

The source of this sequence is a man in his late teens or twenties with HIV. The sequencing used unsorted PBMCs, collected 0.8 years before starting antiretroviral therapy. The V call is TRBV9, the J call TRBJ2-5; maybe TRBD2 (6 bases). CDR3 loop: CASSVAVGGETQYF. CDR3 bases: TGTGCCAGCAGCGTAGCAGTAGGAGGGGAGACCCAGTACTTC.